This T cell receptor beta chain was sequenced for a study of blood T cells in healthy people across ages. Points from the study as a whole: Estimates drawn from one million T cells were deemed to understate diversity. Fewer expanded clones and more diversity marked long-lived versus aged donors.

This CDR3 is 15 amino acids long. Germline loops: CDR1 ENHRY, CDR2 SYGVKD. Trimming took 3 bases from V and 4 from J; bases not matched to a gene: 8. Notes on this clonotype: What it binds is unknown.

Through a sample-barcoded 5' primer and a J-beta primer mix, a second PCR was run for roughly 7 to 12 cycles. From each sample, at least 3 million paired-end reads containing CDR3 were obtained. TCRdb passed the 5' RACE reads through MiXCR, listing each CDR3 protein once. Of hundreds of thousands of distinct CDR3 sequences detected, about 50% appear once; the ten largest clones hold roughly 14%. Material: blood. The chain has TRBV10-3 and TRBJ2-5; 7 nucleotides line up with TRBD2. This sequence was found in a woman older than 75 in good health. CDR3 DNA sequence: TGTGCCATCAGTGACGGGACTACGGAAGGAGAGACCCAGTACTTC. Translating gives CAISDGTTEGETQYF.